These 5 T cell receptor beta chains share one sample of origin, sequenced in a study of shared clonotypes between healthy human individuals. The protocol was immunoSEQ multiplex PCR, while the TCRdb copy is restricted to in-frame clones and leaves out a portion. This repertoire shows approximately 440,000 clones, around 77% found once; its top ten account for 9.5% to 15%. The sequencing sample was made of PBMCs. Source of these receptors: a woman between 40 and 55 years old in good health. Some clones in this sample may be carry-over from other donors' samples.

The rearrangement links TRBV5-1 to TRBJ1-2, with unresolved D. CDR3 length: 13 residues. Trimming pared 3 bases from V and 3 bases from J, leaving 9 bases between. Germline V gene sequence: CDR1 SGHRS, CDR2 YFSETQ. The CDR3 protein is CASSYTGDYGYTF. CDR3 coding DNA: TGCGCCAGCAGCTATACGGGAGACTATGGCTACACCTTC.

CDR3 sequence reads: CASNPGGYTDTQYF. Written as DNA, the CDR3 is TGTGCCAGCAACCCGGGGGGTTACACAGATACGCAGTATTTT. This chain joins TRBV11-1 and TRBJ2-3; 7 bases are a match to TRBD2. The CDR3 has 14 amino acids. V lost 7 bases to trimming and J lost 2 bases; unmatched junction nucleotides: 6. Germline lookup yields CDR1 SGHAT and CDR2 FQDESV (reference sequence).

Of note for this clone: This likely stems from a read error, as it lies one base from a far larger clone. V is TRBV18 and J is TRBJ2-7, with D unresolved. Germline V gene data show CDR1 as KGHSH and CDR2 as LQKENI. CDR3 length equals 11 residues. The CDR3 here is CAGSDLYEQYF. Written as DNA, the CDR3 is TGTGCCGGCTCAGATCTTTACGAGCAGTACTTC.

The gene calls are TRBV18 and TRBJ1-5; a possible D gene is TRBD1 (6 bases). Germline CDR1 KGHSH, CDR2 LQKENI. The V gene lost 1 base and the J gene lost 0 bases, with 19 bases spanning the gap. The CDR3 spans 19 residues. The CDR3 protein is CASSPRWYRQANSNQPQHF. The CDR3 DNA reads TGTGCCAGCTCACCACGGTGGTATCGACAGGCGAATAGCAATCAGCCCCAGCATTTT.

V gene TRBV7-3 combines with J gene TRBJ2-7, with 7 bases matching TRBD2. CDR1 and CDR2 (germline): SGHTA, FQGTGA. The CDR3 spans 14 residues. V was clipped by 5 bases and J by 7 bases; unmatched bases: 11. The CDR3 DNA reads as TGTGCCAGCAGCCTTCGTGGCGGGAGTGGGGAGCAGTACTTC. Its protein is CASSLRGGSGEQYF. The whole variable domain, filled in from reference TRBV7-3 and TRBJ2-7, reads GAGVSQTPSNKVTEKGKYVELRCDPISGHTALYWYRQSLGQGPEFLIYFQGTGAADDSGLPNDRFFAVRPEGSVSTLKIQRTERGDSAVYLCASSLRGGSGEQYFGPGTRLTVT.